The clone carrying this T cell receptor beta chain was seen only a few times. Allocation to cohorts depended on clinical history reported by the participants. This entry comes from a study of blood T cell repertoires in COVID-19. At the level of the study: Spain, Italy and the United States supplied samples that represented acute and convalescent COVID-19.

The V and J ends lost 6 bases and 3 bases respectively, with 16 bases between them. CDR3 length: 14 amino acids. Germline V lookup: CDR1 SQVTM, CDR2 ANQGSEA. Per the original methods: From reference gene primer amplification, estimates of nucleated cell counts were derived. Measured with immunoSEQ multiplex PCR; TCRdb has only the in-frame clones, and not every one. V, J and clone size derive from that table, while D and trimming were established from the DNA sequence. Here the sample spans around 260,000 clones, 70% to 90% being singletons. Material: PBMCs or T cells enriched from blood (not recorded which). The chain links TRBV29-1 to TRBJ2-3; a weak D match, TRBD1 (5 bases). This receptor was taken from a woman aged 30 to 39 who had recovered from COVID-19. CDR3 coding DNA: TGCAGCGTCGACGTGTTGGCAGGGACAGATACGCAGTATTTT. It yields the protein CSVDVLAGTDTQYF.